Listed below are T cell receptor beta chains from one sample, sequenced in a study of blood T cell repertoires in COVID-19. The assay was immunoSEQ multiplex PCR, and TCRdb's table has in-frame clones only and misses some. The sample includes approximately 170,000 clones, about 92% seen only once; the top ten take 15% to 20%. Sequenced sample: peripheral blood. Receptors originate from a man aged 55-75 years with active or convalescent COVID-19. The CDR3 runs from the conserved cysteine through the conserved F or W. Clone size is shown for a subset of rows, as once, few, many or a class of expanded clone.

clone size: .
V gene: TRBV5-6
J gene: TRBJ2-7
CDR3 protein: CASSLGPSGNSYEQYF

clone size: .
V gene: TRBV3-1/TRBV3-2
J gene: TRBJ1-3
CDR3 protein: CASSQGTGNTIYF

clone size: .
V gene: TRBV21-1
J gene: TRBJ1-1
CDR3 protein: CASSKDGDTEAFF

clone size: .
V gene: TRBV3-1/TRBV3-2
J gene: TRBJ2-2
CDR3 protein: CASSLRSTYTGELFF

clone size: .
V gene: TRBV19
J gene: TRBJ1-4
CDR3 protein: CASSIVTAIGFEVFF

clone size: once
V gene: TRBV27
J gene: TRBJ2-2
CDR3 protein: CASSRDSLVPNTGELFF

clone size: .
V gene: TRBV7-2
J gene: TRBJ2-7
CDR3 protein: CASSLGQGSSYEQYF

clone size: .
V gene: TRBV4-1
J gene: TRBJ2-1
CDR3 protein: CASSLGLAGGRRYNEQFF

clone size: .
V gene: TRBV13
J gene: TRBJ2-7
CDR3 protein: CASSLAGASYEQYF

clone size: .
V gene: TRBV30
J gene: TRBJ2-2
CDR3 protein: CAWQRASATGELFF

clone size: few
V gene: TRBV3-1/TRBV3-2
J gene: TRBJ1-2
CDR3 protein: CASSQTANYGYTF

clone size: .
V gene: TRBV4-1
J gene: TRBJ1-2
CDR3 protein: CASSQTTGQGNYGYTF

clone size: .
V gene: TRBV19
J gene: TRBJ1-5
CDR3 protein: CASMAGERGFNQPQHF

clone size: .
V gene: TRBV7-9
J gene: TRBJ1-3
CDR3 protein: CASSSRAQGFSGNTIYF

clone size: .
V gene: TRBV6-5
J gene: TRBJ2-1
CDR3 protein: CATFRDYSHNEQFF

clone size: once
V gene: TRBV27
J gene: TRBJ1-2
CDR3 protein: CASGFSRGMDYGYTF

clone size: .
V gene: TRBV7-2
J gene: TRBJ1-2
CDR3 protein: CASSLAGSEPYGYTF

clone size: .
V gene: TRBV3-1/TRBV3-2
J gene: TRBJ1-2
CDR3 protein: CASSPSGTDLRYTF

clone size: .
V gene: TRBV10-1
J gene: TRBJ2-2
CDR3 protein: CASSGDRGNTGELFF

clone size: .
V gene: TRBV11-3
J gene: TRBJ1-5
CDR3 protein: CASSLSLSEQGASQPQHF

clone size: .
V gene: TRBV5-6
J gene: TRBJ2-3
CDR3 protein: CASSPRVSADPQYF

clone size: once
V gene: TRBV5-4
J gene: TRBJ2-6
CDR3 protein: CASSLDRTSGANVLTF

clone size: .
V gene: TRBV7-9
J gene: TRBJ1-4
CDR3 protein: CASSFWEVDEKLFF

clone size: .
V gene: TRBV29-1
J gene: TRBJ1-5
CDR3 protein: CSVRQTVNQPQHF

clone size: once
V gene: TRBV5-1
J gene: TRBJ2-5
CDR3 protein: CASSLDGTPEETQYF

clone size: .
V gene: TRBV5-1
J gene: TRBJ2-7
CDR3 protein: CASSLGQGTEQYF

clone size: .
V gene: TRBV5-1
J gene: TRBJ2-1
CDR3 protein: CASSPNGQGYNEQFF

clone size: .
V gene: TRBV24-1
J gene: TRBJ1-5
CDR3 protein: CATSDLTGDTPYSNQPQHF

clone size: .
V gene: TRBV11-2
J gene: TRBJ2-4
CDR3 protein: CASSLDPWDRGNIQYF

clone size: few
V gene: TRBV14
J gene: TRBJ2-7
CDR3 protein: CASSQVNRIDEQYF

clone size: .
V gene: TRBV19
J gene: TRBJ2-2
CDR3 protein: CASSAIAGATTGELFF

clone size: .
V gene: TRBV20-1
J gene: TRBJ1-3
CDR3 protein: CSASPRASGNTIYF

clone size: once
V gene: TRBV18
J gene: TRBJ2-3
CDR3 protein: CASSPGDRGVGADTQYF

clone size: .
V gene: TRBV5-1
J gene: TRBJ1-1
CDR3 protein: CASSYRGGLNTEAFF

clone size: .
V gene: TRBV27
J gene: TRBJ2-3
CDR3 protein: CASGQGYLDTQYF

clone size: .
V gene: TRBV7-9
J gene: TRBJ2-2
CDR3 protein: CASNQRGSSSGELFF

clone size: once
V gene: TRBV7-2
J gene: TRBJ1-5
CDR3 protein: CASRLDPGNQPQHF

clone size: .
V gene: TRBV29-1
J gene: TRBJ1-2
CDR3 protein: CSAQNTGSGYTF

clone size: .
V gene: TRBV19
J gene: TRBJ1-2
CDR3 protein: CASTGFAGGYTF

clone size: .
V gene: TRBV11-2
J gene: TRBJ2-7
CDR3 protein: CASSPTDYEQYF

clone size: .
V gene: TRBV19
J gene: TRBJ2-2
CDR3 protein: CASSRLAGASGTGELFF

clone size: few
V gene: TRBV7-8
J gene: TRBJ1-3
CDR3 protein: CASSLVGGPGNTIYF

clone size: .
V gene: TRBV7-2
J gene: TRBJ1-1
CDR3 protein: CASSPSSDRNTEAFF

clone size: .
V gene: TRBV7-9
J gene: TRBJ2-1
CDR3 protein: CASTPGFPRRYNEQFF

clone size: .
V gene: TRBV5-4
J gene: TRBJ2-2
CDR3 protein: CASSLRRTGTNTGELFF

clone size: .
V gene: TRBV19
J gene: TRBJ2-1
CDR3 protein: CASQTGHIQFF

clone size: .
V gene: TRBV30
J gene: TRBJ1-5
CDR3 protein: CAWGQGYSNQPQHF

clone size: .
V gene: TRBV7-2
J gene: TRBJ2-3
CDR3 protein: CASSLGRDTQYF

clone size: once
V gene: TRBV5-8
J gene: TRBJ1-1
CDR3 protein: CASSIRTSIGEAFF

clone size: .
V gene: TRBV5-4
J gene: TRBJ2-3
CDR3 protein: CASSPGLASTDTQYF

clone size: few
V gene: TRBV4-2
J gene: TRBJ2-7
CDR3 protein: CASSQVGSSEQYF

clone size: few
V gene: TRBV7-9
J gene: TRBJ1-4
CDR3 protein: CASSSGRGNEKLFF

clone size: .
V gene: TRBV11-2
J gene: TRBJ1-1
CDR3 protein: CASSLGGLNTEAFF

clone size: .
V gene: TRBV11-3
J gene: TRBJ2-3
CDR3 protein: CASSLGGWESDTDTQYF

clone size: .
V gene: TRBV2
J gene: TRBJ1-5
CDR3 protein: CASRVDRVGNQPQHF

clone size: .
V gene: TRBV11-2
J gene: TRBJ2-3
CDR3 protein: CASSLHSRLRGGVTDTQYF

clone size: .
V gene: TRBV19
J gene: TRBJ2-1
CDR3 protein: CASSITGWLAGASAGNEQFF

clone size: .
V gene: TRBV5-1
J gene: TRBJ2-1
CDR3 protein: CASSLGTPNEQFF

clone size: .
V gene: TRBV9
J gene: TRBJ2-5
CDR3 protein: CASSVGPGGPETQYF

clone size: .
V gene: TRBV5-8
J gene: TRBJ2-3
CDR3 protein: CASSPSGTSGSGDTQYF